The clone carrying this TCR beta chain was recorded a few times. What it binds is not known. This entry belongs to a study of blood T cells in healthy people across ages. General observations from the study: There were more naive CD4+ cells and higher diversity in long-lived donors than in aged donors.

Healthy Caucasian individuals from Russia aged about 6 to 90 were enrolled as donors. Total RNA was extracted at no less than 6 micrograms per sample. A second PCR, run for about 6 to 11 cycles, used a sample-barcoded 5' primer plus a J-beta primer mix. Unique molecular identifiers of 12 random nucleotides labeled each cDNA. TCRdb re-called the 5' RACE reads with MiXCR, one entry per CDR3 protein. The data contain 750,000 to 1,000,000 distinct CDR3 sequences, under 35% of them singletons. These records were also assigned to another study, of T cells of mothers and their children.

Sequencing used blood. The receptor comes from a woman aged 40 to 49 in good health.

This CDR3 is CASSLSRGRNEKLFF. The CDR3 bases are TGCGCCAGCAGCTTGTCCAGGGGCCGAAATGAAAAACTGTTTTTT. This chain joins TRBV5-1 and TRBJ1-4; D possibly corresponds to TRBD1 (6 bases). This CDR3 has 15 amino acids. CDR1 is SGHRS and CDR2 is YFSETQ in the germline V gene. Trimming stripped 1 base from V and 5 bases from J, with 12 bases between.